The 18 T cell receptor beta chains given below trace back to one sample, sequenced in a study of CD4 T cells in relation to SARS-CoV-2 and coronaviruses. Generated by immunoSEQ multiplex PCR, the TCRdb table keeps only in-frame clones and is missing some. The data show over 25,000 clones, nearly 80% seen once. Before the COVID-19 pandemic, during about 2011-2019, CD4+ T cells were taken from unexposed donors. Isolation of CD4+ T cells took place after approximately 10 days in culture. Which antigens these TCRs recognize remains unknown. Sequencing was carried out using CD4+ T cells from PBMCs, cultured in vitro. These receptors all stem from a human donor in good health.

This clone showed up just a few times. The chain joins TRBV6-1 to TRBJ1-5; D call uncertain. The germline V and J ends were trimmed by 0 bases and 1 base, with 7 bases remaining between them. Germline V gene lookup returns CDR1 MNHNS and CDR2 SASEGT. The length of the CDR3 is 15 residues. CDR3 coding DNA: TGTGCCAGCAGTGAAGCGGATGAGAGCAATCAGCCCCAGCATTTT. Protein sequence: CASSEADESNQPQHF.

This chain links TRBV30 with TRBJ1-5, with 8 bases that match TRBD1. Germline CDR1 GTSNPN, CDR2 SVGIG (reference sequence). After removal of 6 bases from V and 2 bases from J, the junction contained 9 bases not matched to a gene. The CDR3 covers 15 residues. The CDR3 reads CACSQGGQGNQPQHF. As DNA, the CDR3 is TGTGCCTGCTCCCAGGGGGGACAGGGCAATCAGCCCCAGCATTTT. The variable domain in full, with the rest retrieved from reference TRBV30 and TRBJ1-5, is SQTIHQWPATLVQPVGSPLSLECTVEGTSNPNLYWYRQAAGRGLQLLFYSVGIGQISSEVPQNLSASRPQDRQFILSSKKLLLSDSGFYLCACSQGGQGNQPQHFGDGTRLSIL.

V is TRBV28 and J is TRBJ2-3, with D possibly matching TRBD1 (5 bases). The CDR3 runs 16 residues. Trimming removed 3 bases from V and 2 bases from J, with 15 bases in between. Germline V lookup: CDR1 MDHEN, CDR2 SYDVKM. The CDR3, as DNA: TGTGCCAGCAGTTTTGGGTCGGCAGGGCCCACAGATACGCAGTATTTT. As protein: CASSFGSAGPTDTQYF.

This chain connects TRBV7-9 to TRBJ1-4; D uncertain. The germline V and J ends were trimmed by 7 bases and 6 bases, with 18 bases remaining between them. The CDR3 consists of 15 residues. CDR1 SEHNR and CDR2 FQNEAQ come from the germline V gene (reference sequence). As DNA, the CDR3 is TGTGCCAGCAACTCCGGCGGGCGTGTATATGAAAAACTGTTTTTT. As protein: CASNSGGRVYEKLFF.

The CDR3 sequence: CASSSQGGGGYTF. The CDR3 bases are TGTGCCAGCAGCTCCCAGGGGGGTGGAGGCTACACCTTC. This chain joins TRBV11-2 and TRBJ1-2, with TRBD1 matching 7 bases. With 4 bases clipped from V and 8 bases from J, the junction kept 7 bases outside the gene matches. The CDR3 totals 13 residues. Germline V gives CDR1 SGHAT, CDR2 FQNNGV.

This clone was detected once. This chain joins TRBV5-1 and TRBJ1-1; D is undetermined. V was pared by 0 bases and J by 3 bases, with 12 bases between. Germline lookup yields CDR1 SGHRS and CDR2 YFSETQ. The CDR3 is 15 amino acids. This CDR3 reads CASSLERASDTEAFF. CDR3 DNA: TGCGCCAGCAGCTTGGAGAGGGCGTCGGACACTGAAGCTTTCTTT.

This clone showed up just once. CDR3 DNA sequence: TGTGCCAGTAGACCGGGGGGGCTGAACACCGGGGAGCTGTTTTTT. Translating it yields CASRPGGLNTGELFF. The rearrangement joins TRBV19 to TRBJ2-2; 8 bases are shared with TRBD2. This CDR3 has 15 amino acids. Per the germline V gene, CDR1 is LNHDA and CDR2 is SQIVND (reference sequence). The J segment lost 1 base and the V segment lost 6 bases, leaving 4 bases of the junction unmatched.

This clone has more than one count but fewer than ten. The chain recombines TRBV4-2 with TRBJ2-1; D might be TRBD1 or TRBD2, each matching 5 bases. The CDR3 totals 14 residues. CDR1 and CDR2 from the germline V gene are LGHNA and YNFKEQ. V lost 4 bases to trimming and J lost 6 bases, with 13 bases between them. The CDR3, as DNA: TGTGCCAGCAGCCCATCGGGACCTAGCAATGAGCAGTTCTTC. This gives the protein CASSPSGPSNEQFF.

The rearrangement links TRBV7-2 to TRBJ1-3, with a tentative D call TRBD1 (5 bases). CDR1 and CDR2 from the germline V gene are SGHTA and FQGNSA. V was shortened by 6 bases and J by 3 bases, with 18 bases between the two germline ends. The CDR3 is made up of 16 amino acids. The chain's CDR3 is CASSQAGGPSGNTIYF. The CDR3 bases are TGTGCCAGCAGTCAAGCGGGGGGACCCAGTGGAAACACCATATATTTT.

The CDR3 DNA is TGTGCCAGCAGCCCCCACCCTAGCGGCAGCACAGATACGCAGTATTTT. It specifies CASSPHPSGSTDTQYF. The V call is TRBV7-2, the J call TRBJ2-3; 7 bases agree with TRBD2. Germline CDR1 reads SGHTA; CDR2 reads FQGNSA. This CDR3 has 16 amino acids. With 5 bases clipped from V and 0 bases from J, the junction kept 8 bases outside the gene matches.

The V and J genes are TRBV5-1 and TRBJ1-3; TRBD1 is a possible D gene (5 bases). Between the trimmed V and J ends, which lost 3 bases and 2 bases, there was a span of 9 bases. This CDR3 has 14 amino acids. The germline V gene has CDR1 SGHRS and CDR2 YFSETQ. As DNA, the CDR3 is TGCGCCAGCAGCTCGCAGGGTACTGGAAACACCATATATTTT. It yields the protein CASSSQGTGNTIYF.

This clone was counted a single time. The DNA of the CDR3 is TGTGCCAGCCTCTCCAATGGACTAGGGCCGTACGAGCAGTACTTC. Amino acids: CASLSNGLGPYEQYF. The chain couples TRBV2 to TRBJ2-7, with 7 nucleotides matching TRBD2. CDR1 is SNHLY and CDR2 is FYNNEI in the germline V gene. This CDR3 comprises 15 residues. Trimming removed 8 bases from V and 4 bases from J; junction bases left unmatched: 14. Filled out from reference TRBV2 and TRBJ2-7, the complete variable domain reads EPEVTQTPSHQVTQMGQEVILRCVPISNHLYFYWYRQILGQKVEFLVSFYNNEISEKSEIFDDQFSVERPDGSNFTLKIRSTKLEDSAMYFCASLSNGLGPYEQYFGPGTRLTVT.

This chain uses TRBV18 with TRBJ2-3; D gene unclear. Trimming pared 0 bases from V and 5 bases from J, leaving 9 bases between. This CDR3 is 14 amino acids long. The germline V gene encodes CDR1 KGHSH and CDR2 LQKENI. CDR3 in amino acids: CASSPPHPRDTQYF. As DNA, the CDR3 is TGTGCCAGCTCACCACCCCACCCTCGAGATACGCAGTATTTT.

Only a few counts were recorded for this clone. This chain joins TRBV2 and TRBJ2-1; the match to TRBD1 covers 7 bases. The CDR3 contains 14 residues. CDR1 is SNHLY and CDR2 is FYNNEI in the germline V gene. V gave up 11 bases and J gave up 2 bases; unmatched junction bases: 9. The CDR3 loop is CAVQGSATYNEQFF. CDR3 sequence (DNA): TGTGCCGTACAGGGGTCCGCTACCTACAATGAGCAGTTCTTC.

The count of this clone is one. The J gene is TRBJ2-5, the V gene TRBV25-1; D not resolved. The V end was cut by 4 bases, the J end by 5 bases, with 14 bases between. Germline V gene lookup returns CDR1 MGHDK and CDR2 SYGVNS. This CDR3 spans 14 amino acids. DNA for the CDR3: TGTGCCAGCAGTGCACCGACCATCGATGAGACCCAGTACTTC. Its protein product is CASSAPTIDETQYF.

This chain uses TRBV6-5 with TRBJ2-2; 7 nucleotides line up with TRBD1. The junction had 7 bases not matched to a gene; V was cut back by 6 bases and J by 6 bases. The CDR3 is 14 residues long. Germline values: CDR1 MNHEY, CDR2 SVGAGI. The DNA of the CDR3 is TGTGCCAGCAGCAAGACAGGGTGGGCCGGGGAGCTGTTTTTT. It yields the protein CASSKTGWAGELFF.

The gene calls are TRBV7-2 and TRBJ1-6; D uncertain. Germline V gene data show CDR1 as SGHTA and CDR2 as FQGNSA. V lost 3 bases and J 7 bases, leaving 1 base between the germline ends. CDR3 length: 11 residues. As DNA, the CDR3 is TGTGCCAGCAGCTTGAATTCACCCCTCCACTTT. It translates to CASSLNSPLHF.

The chain links TRBV18 to TRBJ2-4, with D uncertain. There are 16 residues in the CDR3. Trimming stripped 3 bases from V and 2 bases from J, with 14 bases between. Germline CDR1 and CDR2: KGHSH and LQKENI. CDR3 DNA sequence: TGTGCCAGCTCACCCCAAATGACCAATACCAAAAACATTCAGTACTTC. Translation gives CASSPQMTNTKNIQYF.